The subject of this entry is one T cell receptor (beta chain). Which antigen it targets is not known. No base qualities exist here, and no much larger clone lies one base off it. The library was made by the immunoSEQ multiplex PCR assay. As stored in TCRdb, this immuneACCESS dataset retains in-frame rearrangements with V and J assigned. A fraction of the clones does not appear; measured against another copy, unresolved V genes explain less than half of the discrepancy, and the remainder lacks a known reason. Present in this sample are some 49,000 clones, approximately 94% of which were seen just once. Roughly 0.8% of the sample is taken by the ten largest. The data are from a study of control samples from healthy donors and cancer patients (TCRdb year 2020). The CDR3 sequence holds 18 residues, the cysteine and phenylalanine included. This entry keeps only the CDR3 DNA: 54 bases, framed from base 1. CDR1 and CDR2 are read off the germline V gene (reference sequence) as LNHDA and SQIVND. The junction shows trimming of 4 bases on V and 2 bases on J, and the gene matches do not reach 15 bases of it.

The source of this sequence is a man aged 30 to 39 with colorectal cancer. What was sequenced was PBMCs. The chain joins TRBV19 to TRBJ2-7, and 9 junctional nucleotides match TRBD2. The CDR3 has the sequence CASSTLLLSSGDPYEQYF. The DNA sequence reads TGTGCCAGTAGTACTCTTCTCCTATCTAGCGGGGACCCCTACGAGCAGTACTTC.